Presented here are 20 T cell receptor beta chains from one specimen sequenced in a study of STAT5B mutations in CD4+ large granular lymphocyte leukemia. Clones were sequenced by immunoSEQ multiplex PCR, and TCRdb holds only the in-frame ones, with some missing. There are some 40,000 clones in the sample; less than 85% occur only once, and approximately 0.3% lies in the top ten. The material sequenced was CD4+ T cells from blood buffy coats. These receptors were collected from a human donor in good health.

The chain recombines TRBV28 with TRBJ2-3; D remains ambiguous. The V gene's germline CDR1 is MDHEN and CDR2 SYDVKM. This CDR3 contains 13 residues. The V and J ends lost 5 bases and 0 bases respectively, with 6 bases between them. In nucleotides, the CDR3 is TGTGCCAGCAGTCATGACAGCACAGATACGCAGTATTTT. Protein product: CASSHDSTDTQYF. Full variable domain (outside the CDR3, taken from reference TRBV28 and TRBJ2-3): DVKVTQSSRYLVKRTGEKVFLECVQDMDHENMFWYRQDPGLGLRLIYFSYDVKMKEKGDIPEGYSVSREKKERFSLILESASTNQTSMYLCASSHDSTDTQYFGPGTRLTVL.

This chain connects TRBV4-1 to TRBJ2-3; 9 nucleotides align to TRBD2. J gave up 3 bases and V 1 base, and 5 bases lay outside the gene matches. Germline V gene sequence: CDR1 MGHRA, CDR2 YSYEKL. This CDR3 contains 16 residues. Written as DNA, the CDR3 is TGCGCCAGCAGCCAAGGGGCTAGCGGGGCTACAGATACGCAGTATTTT. Amino acid sequence: CASSQGASGATDTQYF.

The V call is TRBV11-3, the J call TRBJ2-2; 8 bases agree with TRBD2. V trimming: 5 bases; J trimming: 4 bases; junction bases outside the gene matches: 3. CDR1 is SGHNT, CDR2 YENEEA, per germline. This CDR3 is built from 14 residues. CDR3 in DNA: TGTGCCAGCAGCAGGGCGGGAGGCACCGGGGAGCTGTTTTTT. It is translated as CASSRAGGTGELFF.

The chain is built from TRBV5-1 and TRBJ2-5; a weak D match, TRBD2 (6 bases). With 1 base removed from V and 5 bases from J, the gap between germline ends came to 12 bases. Germline V gives CDR1 SGHRS, CDR2 YFSETQ. The CDR3 length is 14 residues. CDR3 bases: TGCGCCAGCAGCTTGATAATTGGGGGGGAGACCCAGTACTTC. This encodes CASSLIIGGETQYF.

In its sample, this clone was seen once. The chain's CDR3 is CASSPRGGTEAFF. The CDR3 DNA is TGTGCCAGCTCACCACGAGGGGGCACTGAAGCTTTCTTT. V is TRBV18 and J is TRBJ1-1; the D gene is possibly TRBD1 (6 bases). The CDR3 length is 13 residues. Germline V gene sequence: CDR1 KGHSH, CDR2 LQKENI. The ends were cut back, 1 base at V and 4 bases at J, with 7 bases in the middle.

This rearrangement joins TRBV18 to TRBJ1-1; tentative D call: TRBD1 (6 bases). Germline loops: CDR1 KGHSH, CDR2 LQKENI. V was shortened by 3 bases and J by 0 bases, with 17 bases between the two germline ends. The CDR3 is 17 residues long. CDR3: CASSPPGHLGMNTEAFF. CDR3 DNA sequence: TGTGCCAGCTCACCGCCGGGACACCTCGGCATGAACACTGAAGCTTTCTTT.

The CDR3 DNA reads TGTGCCAGCAGCTTGGGAGGGACCAACCAAGAGACCCAGTACTTC. This sequence encodes CASSLGGTNQETQYF. The J gene is TRBJ2-5, the V gene TRBV5-4; the D call may be TRBD1 or TRBD2 (5 bases each). V was shortened by 0 bases and J by 0 bases, with 9 bases between the two germline ends. Germline V lookup: CDR1 SGHNT, CDR2 YYREEE (reference sequence). The CDR3 runs 15 residues.

This sequence joins TRBV5-4 and TRBJ2-2; no clear D. Germline V gene sequence: CDR1 SGHNT, CDR2 YYREEE (reference sequence). V lost 1 base and J lost 1, with 8 bases in between. The CDR3 is 15 residues long. CDR3 bases: TGTGCCAGCAGCTTGAGCTTAGGGAACACCGGGGAGCTGTTTTTT. Translation gives CASSLSLGNTGELFF. Supplemented by reference TRBV5-4 and TRBJ2-2, the full variable domain reads ETGVTQSPTHLIKTRGQQVTLRCSSQSGHNTVSWYQQALGQGPQFIFQYYREEENGRGNFPPRFSGLQFPNYSSELNVNALELDDSALYLCASSLSLGNTGELFFGEGSRLTVL.

The CDR3 protein is CASSLEATGQGNEQFF. The DNA of the CDR3 is TGCGCCAGCAGCTTAGAGGCTACCGGACAGGGTAATGAGCAGTTCTTC. This chain links TRBV5-1 with TRBJ2-1; 8 bases align to TRBD1. J lost 7 bases, V lost 2 bases, and 11 bases had no gene match. This CDR3 comprises 16 residues. The germline V gene has CDR1 SGHRS and CDR2 YFSETQ.

For the CDR3, the DNA is TGTGCCTGGAGTGTAGAGGGGGCGCAGCCCCAGCATTTT. Its translation is CAWSVEGAQPQHF. The J gene is TRBJ1-5, the V gene TRBV30; 7 bases are a match to TRBD1. This CDR3 has 13 residues. The germline gives CDR1 GTSNPN, CDR2 SVGIG (reference sequence). Trimming at V came to 0 bases and at J to 7 bases, leaving 3 bases not matched to a gene.

This clone was counted only a few times. This sequence joins TRBV9 and TRBJ1-2; 7 nucleotides align to TRBD1. Germline trimming cut 9 bases from V and 5 bases from J; bases unmatched to any gene: 10. CDR1 and CDR2 from the germline V gene are SGDLS and YYNGEE. CDR3 size: 13 residues. For the CDR3, the DNA is TGTGCCACCTCCCCCGGGACAGAATATGGCTACACCTTC. Amino acids: CATSPGTEYGYTF.

This clone was recorded a few times. The CDR3: CASSERMDWHEQYF. The CDR3 coding sequence is TGTGCCAGCAGCGAGCGCATGGATTGGCACGAGCAGTACTTC. V usage is TRBV9 and J usage is TRBJ2-7; D remains unclear. CDR3 size: 14 residues. V was pared by 3 bases and J by 5 bases, with 15 bases between. The germline V gene encodes CDR1 SGDLS and CDR2 YYNGEE.

This clone was seen a single time. This chain connects TRBV10-3 to TRBJ2-3; no reliable D call. The CDR3 extends over 16 amino acids. Germline V lookup: CDR1 ENHRY, CDR2 SYGVKD. V gave up 5 bases and J gave up 1 base, with 16 bases separating them. The CDR3 coding sequence is TGTGCCATCAGTCCTGGCCCGGACCGGGGCACAGATACGCAGTATTTT. Amino acid sequence: CAISPGPDRGTDTQYF.

The V gene is TRBV7-9, the J gene TRBJ2-7, with 8 bases that match TRBD2. CDR3 length: 13 residues. CDR1 is SEHNR and CDR2 is FQNEAQ in the germline V gene (reference sequence). Trimming at V came to 5 bases and at J to 4 bases, leaving 4 bases not matched to a gene. The CDR3, as DNA: TGTGCCAGCAGCAGCGGGAGAAGGTACGAGCAGTACTTC. Translated, it gives CASSSGRRYEQYF.

CDR3 bases: TGTGCCAGCAGTGTGACAGGAATGGGTGTCGACACTGAAGCTTTCTTT. Residues: CASSVTGMGVDTEAFF. V is TRBV27 and J is TRBJ1-1; a possible D gene is TRBD1 (6 bases). V lost 5 bases, J lost 3 bases, and 19 bases lay in between. CDR1 and CDR2 (germline): MNHEY, SMNVEV (reference sequence). This CDR3 has 16 residues.

J is TRBJ1-5 and V is TRBV19; D gene uncertain. The CDR3 extends over 16 amino acids. Trimming removed 7 bases at V and 1 base at J, with 17 bases between. From germline, CDR1 is LNHDA and CDR2 SQIVND (reference sequence). The CDR3 spells CASMRQGGESNQPQHF. CDR3 in DNA: TGTGCCAGTATGCGGCAAGGTGGTGAGAGCAATCAGCCCCAGCATTTT.

This chain uses TRBV6-5 with TRBJ2-1; 9 bases align to TRBD2. After removal of 6 bases from V and 4 bases from J, the junction contained 7 bases not matched to a gene. The CDR3 contains 15 residues. Germline values: CDR1 MNHEY, CDR2 SVGAGI. The CDR3 DNA is TGTGCCAGCAGCGCGGGACTAGCCTCATACAATGAGCAGTTCTTC. It specifies CASSAGLASYNEQFF.

V usage is TRBV10-3 and J usage is TRBJ1-1; no definite D call. Between the trimmed V and J ends, which lost 2 bases and 0 bases, there was a span of 16 bases. The CDR3 is 17 residues long. Germline V gives CDR1 ENHRY, CDR2 SYGVKD. In DNA form, the CDR3 reads TGTGCCATCAGTGAGCGGAGACATACCCACGTGAACACTGAAGCTTTCTTT. Residues: CAISERRHTHVNTEAFF.

The J gene is TRBJ2-1, the V gene TRBV18, with D possibly being TRBD1 or TRBD2 (5 bases each). V was pared by 4 bases and J by 2 bases, with 12 bases between. The germline gives CDR1 KGHSH, CDR2 LQKENI. The length of the CDR3 is 15 residues. CDR3 protein: CASSRRADTYNEQFF. The CDR3 DNA reads as TGTGCCAGCTCACGACGAGCGGACACCTACAATGAGCAGTTCTTC.

The chain is built from TRBV19 and TRBJ2-1; 11 bases are a match to TRBD2. This CDR3 region has 15 residues. CDR1 LNHDA and CDR2 SQIVND come from the germline V gene (reference sequence). The V and J ends lost 4 bases and 9 bases, in that order; junction bases with no gene match: 8. CDR3 DNA sequence: TGTGCCAGTAGTACCAATAGCGGGGGGGCGGCTGAGCAGTTCTTC. It is translated as CASSTNSGGAAEQFF.